This passage covers 19 T cell receptor beta chains from one sample sequenced in a study of T cells after posttransplantation cyclophosphamide. Repertoires were generated with immunoSEQ multiplex PCR, while TCRdb's copy carries only in-frame clones and drops some. The sample gives approximately 56,000 clones, 94% of which show up once; 2.5% to 3% is in the top ten. Material for sequencing was PBMCs. These TCRs come from a woman aged 25 to 39 in good health and a related stem cell transplant donor.

This clone appeared a single time. V usage is TRBV18 and J usage is TRBJ2-7; D is unclear. Germline CDR1 reads KGHSH; CDR2 reads LQKENI. The CDR3 loop spans 14 amino acids. V dropped 3 bases and J dropped 5 bases, with 14 bases sitting between them. The CDR3 reads CASSPLAVSNEQYF. In nucleotides, the CDR3 is TGTGCCAGCTCACCTTTAGCAGTGTCGAACGAGCAGTACTTC. The whole variable domain, filled in from reference TRBV18 and TRBJ2-7, reads NAGVMQNPRHLVRRRGQEARLRCSPMKGHSHVYWYRQLPEEGLKFMVYLQKENIIDESGMPKERFSAEFPKEGPSILRIQQVVRGDSAAYFCASSPLAVSNEQYFGPGTRLTVT.

The V gene is TRBV7-2, the J gene TRBJ2-3; 8 nucleotides line up with TRBD2. Germline lookup yields CDR1 SGHTA and CDR2 FQGNSA. V lost 5 bases to trimming and J lost 6 bases; unmatched junction nucleotides: 4. CDR3 length: 13 amino acids. CDR3 DNA: TGTGCCAGCAGCGCGGGGGGCTGGGATACGCAGTATTTT. Residues: CASSAGGWDTQYF. Filled out from reference TRBV7-2 and TRBJ2-3, the complete variable domain reads GAGVSQSPSNKVTEKGKDVELRCDPISGHTALYWYRQSLGQGLEFLIYFQGNSAPDKSGLPSDRFSAERTGGSVSTLTIQRTQQEDSAVYLCASSAGGWDTQYFGPGTRLTVL.

The chain has TRBV19 and TRBJ1-5; possibly TRBD1 for D (5 bases). Germline CDR1 and CDR2: LNHDA and SQIVND (reference sequence). The V end was cut by 9 bases, the J end by 0 bases, with 12 bases between. The CDR3 loop spans 14 amino acids. The CDR3 DNA is TGTGCCAGCCAGACAGATTATAGCAATCAGCCCCAGCATTTT. Its protein product is CASQTDYSNQPQHF.

The rearrangement joins TRBV7-9 to TRBJ2-7, with 11 bases lining up with TRBD2. CDR1 is SEHNR and CDR2 is FQNEAQ in the germline V gene (reference sequence). The junction had 10 bases not matched to a gene; V was cut back by 5 bases and J by 4 bases. The CDR3 contains 16 residues. In DNA, the CDR3 is TGTGCCAGCAGCGCACCCTCTAGCGGGGGGCGGTACGAGCAGTACTTC. It codes for CASSAPSSGGRYEQYF.

The chain carries TRBV28 and TRBJ2-7; 7 nucleotides match TRBD2. Unmatched junction bases numbered 6, after V lost 2 bases and J lost 2 bases. From germline, CDR1 is MDHEN and CDR2 SYDVKM. The CDR3 has 15 amino acids. DNA for the CDR3: TGTGCCAGCAGTTTACAAGCGGGATCGGCCTACGAGCAGTACTTC. This codes for CASSLQAGSAYEQYF.

V is TRBV23-1 and J is TRBJ2-5; a possible D gene is TRBD2 (5 bases). TRBV23-1 is labeled an ORF, and its function is uncertain. The V end was cut by 7 bases, the J end by 0 bases, with 15 bases between. The CDR3 spans 15 residues. This chain's CDR3 is CASITTRFDQETQYF. The CDR3 DNA sequence: TGCGCCAGCATAACCACTAGGTTTGACCAAGAGACCCAGTACTTC.

In the case of this clone: At one end the junction does not follow the germline gene, possibly because of a read error. The rearrangement uses TRBV13 and TRBJ1-6; possibly TRBD1 for D (6 bases). Germline loops: CDR1 PRHDT, CDR2 FYEKMQ (reference sequence). CDR3 length: 18 residues. The chain's CDR3 is CASSVGRTGSSYNSPLHF. Here the CDR3 DNA reads TGTGCCAGCAGCGTAGGCCGTACAGGGAGCTCCTATAATTCACCCCTCCACTTT.

The chain couples TRBV2 to TRBJ2-5; D not resolved. Germline CDR1 SNHLY, CDR2 FYNNEI. The CDR3 extends over 11 amino acids. The V end was cut by 6 bases, the J end by 5 bases, with 7 bases between. CDR3 protein: CASSVQETQYF. In DNA, the CDR3 is TGTGCCAGCAGCGTCCAGGAGACCCAGTACTTC.

V usage is TRBV19 and J usage is TRBJ1-5; D possibly corresponds to TRBD1 (6 bases). V was trimmed by 5 bases and J by 3 bases, leaving 11 bases between them. The germline gives CDR1 LNHDA, CDR2 SQIVND (reference sequence). This CDR3 has 14 residues. Here the CDR3 reads CASSVRDTNQPQHF. CDR3 nucleotide sequence: TGTGCCAGTAGTGTCCGGGACACCAATCAGCCCCAGCATTTT.

V is TRBV7-9 and J is TRBJ1-1, with 7 bases that match TRBD1. V trimming: 4 bases; J trimming: 0 bases; junction bases outside the gene matches: 5. Germline CDR1 reads SEHNR; CDR2 reads FQNEAQ (reference sequence). The CDR3 length is 15 residues. The CDR3 reads CASSSTTGMNTEAFF. CDR3 DNA sequence: TGTGCCAGCAGCTCAACGACAGGGATGAACACTGAAGCTTTCTTT.

V gene TRBV5-5 combines with J gene TRBJ2-3, with 8 bases that match TRBD1. Germline CDR1 reads SGHKS; CDR2 reads YYEKEE (reference sequence). The CDR3 totals 13 residues. V lost 4 bases and J lost 2; bases outside the gene matches: 0. CDR3 amino acids: CASSQGATDTQYF. CDR3 DNA: TGTGCCAGCAGCCAGGGGGCCACAGATACGCAGTATTTT. The whole variable domain, filled in from reference TRBV5-5 and TRBJ2-3, reads DAGVTQSPTHLIKTRGQQVTLRCSPISGHKSVSWYQQVLGQGPQFIFQYYEKEERGRGNFPDRFSARQFPNYSSELNVNALLLGDSALYLCASSQGATDTQYFGPGTRLTVL.

V and J are TRBV18 and TRBJ2-2; TRBD1 agrees at 7 bases. This CDR3 is built from 13 residues. Germline-derived CDR1 and CDR2 are KGHSH and LQKENI. J gave up 6 bases and V 6 bases, and 4 bases lay outside the gene matches. This CDR3 is CASSPDRAGELFF. CDR3 DNA sequence: TGTGCCAGCTCGCCCGACAGGGCCGGGGAGCTGTTTTTT.

The chain joins TRBV6-1 to TRBJ1-2; TRBD1 aligns across 7 bases. Looked up from germline, CDR1 is MNHNS and CDR2 is SASEGT. The CDR3 runs to 15 residues. The J segment lost 4 bases and the V segment lost 6 bases, leaving 11 bases of the junction unmatched. CDR3 sequence (DNA): TGTGCCAGCAGCCCGAGCTTGGGACAGACCTATGGCTACACCTTC. Translating gives CASSPSLGQTYGYTF.

The chain carries TRBV6-1 and TRBJ2-7, with 11 bases aligning to TRBD2. The CDR3 sequence is 13 residues long. The germline V gene has CDR1 MNHNS and CDR2 SASEGT. Trimming cost V 6 bases and J 7 bases; bases outside gene matches: 5. The CDR3 region has the DNA TGTGCCAGCAGGGGGACTAGCGGTTGGGAGCAGTACTTC. Its protein product is CASRGTSGWEQYF.

J is TRBJ1-4 and V is TRBV7-9; 8 bases align to TRBD1. Looked up from germline, CDR1 is SEHNR and CDR2 is FQNEAQ (reference sequence). V shed 5 bases and J 4 bases; nucleotides not matched to a gene: 9. The CDR3 contains 16 residues. The CDR3 region has the DNA TGTGCCAGCAGCCCCGGGACAGGCCTGCGTAATGAAAAACTGTTTTTT. Protein sequence: CASSPGTGLRNEKLFF. The entire variable domain, with the rest obtained from reference TRBV7-9 and TRBJ1-4, is as follows: DTGVSQNPRHKITKRGQNVTFRCDPISEHNRLYWYRQTLGQGPEFLTYFQNEAQLEKSRLLSDRFSAERPKGSFSTLEIQRTEQGDSAMYLCASSPGTGLRNEKLFFGSGTQLSVL.

The rearrangement links TRBV19 to TRBJ1-2; unclear D gene. CDR1 is LNHDA and CDR2 is SQIVND in the germline V gene (reference sequence). Trimming took 3 bases from V and 14 from J, leaving 13 bases between them. The CDR3 is made up of 11 amino acids. This CDR3 is CASSMGGVETF. In DNA, the CDR3 is TGTGCCAGTAGTATGGGCGGGGTGGAAACCTTC.

The chain uses TRBV29-1 and TRBJ1-4; 7 bases line up with TRBD1. Trimming at V came to 6 bases and at J to 6 bases, leaving 13 bases not matched to a gene. Germline CDR1 and CDR2: SQVTM and ANQGSEA. The CDR3 sequence is 15 residues long. The CDR3 here is CSVKAQGDGYEKLFF. The CDR3, as DNA: TGCAGCGTGAAGGCCCAGGGGGACGGGTATGAAAAACTGTTTTTT.

This clone was detected once. The rearrangement uses TRBV19 and TRBJ2-3; 11 bases line up with TRBD2. The CDR3 runs 15 residues. Germline values: CDR1 LNHDA, CDR2 SQIVND (reference sequence). With 3 bases clipped from V and 5 bases from J, the junction kept 4 bases outside the gene matches. Here the CDR3 reads CASSISGGALDTQYF. The CDR3 DNA is TGTGCCAGTAGTATTAGCGGGGGGGCCTTAGATACGCAGTATTTT.

The J gene is TRBJ2-7, the V gene TRBV7-2; a possible D gene is TRBD1 (6 bases). Germline loops: CDR1 SGHTA, CDR2 FQGNSA. The CDR3 is made up of 16 amino acids. Trimming stripped 5 bases from V and 3 bases from J, with 20 bases between. This CDR3 is CASSPDRNRASYEQYF. The CDR3 region has the DNA TGTGCCAGCAGCCCCGACAGGAATCGTGCCAGCTACGAGCAGTACTTC.